This TCR beta chain stems from a study of response to subunit inactivated influenza vaccine. Study-wide findings and caveats: A suggestion made by the authors is that each seasonal influenza vaccination recruits few new T cells.

MiXCR, applied by TCRdb to the RT-PCR reads, yields one record per CDR3 protein. Of about 780,000 distinct CDR3 sequences in the sample, approximately 17% were seen once. This clonotype was detected many times. Its antigen is not identified. Germline CDR1 is LNHNV and CDR2 is YYDKDF (reference sequence). Between the trimmed V and J ends, which lost 2 bases and 1 base, there was a span of 5 bases. The CDR3 is 13 amino acids. The chain couples TRBV15 to TRBJ1-1, with D unresolved. The TCR originated in a man aged 50 to 60 who received an inactivated influenza vaccine. This specimen was PBMCs from blood, taken roughly 5 days after vaccination. CDR3 in DNA: TGTGCCACCAGCAGATCAGAGAACACTGAAGCTTTCTTT. Translation gives CATSRSENTEAFF.